These 17 T cell receptor beta chains originate from one sample sequenced in a study of CD4 T cells in relation to SARS-CoV-2 and coronaviruses. These receptors are not linked to any known antigen. The assay was immunoSEQ multiplex PCR, and TCRdb's table has in-frame clones only and misses some. The sample has about 23,000 clones, about three quarters seen once; the top ten hold about 14%. Before the COVID-19 pandemic, during about 2011-2019, CD4+ T cells were taken from unexposed donors. After about 10 days of culture, CD4+ T cells were isolated. Sequenced sample: CD4+ T cells from PBMCs, cultured in vitro. These TCRs come from a human donor in good health.

The rearrangement joins TRBV9 to TRBJ2-4; weak D call: TRBD2 (5 bases). The length of the CDR3 is 16 residues. Trimming cost V 4 bases and J 9 bases, with 23 bases left between them. In germline, CDR1 is SGDLS, CDR2 YYNGEE. The CDR3 loop reads CASSPPTPVAGSIQYF. In DNA, the CDR3 is TGTGCCAGCAGCCCCCCGACTCCGGTCGCTGGGAGCATTCAGTACTTC.

The chain employs TRBV5-1 and TRBJ2-6; 12 positions agree with TRBD1. Germline V gene sequence: CDR1 SGHRS, CDR2 YFSETQ. The CDR3 covers 18 residues. J lost 2 bases, V lost 0 bases, and 3 bases had no gene match. Here the CDR3 reads CASSLEGQGAPGANVLTF. CDR3 nucleotide sequence: TGCGCCAGCAGCTTGGAGGGACAGGGGGCGCCTGGGGCCAACGTCCTGACTTTC.

This clone has only a few counts. The chain uses TRBV19 and TRBJ2-7; 10 bases align to TRBD1. Trimming took 4 bases from V and 5 from J; bases not matched to a gene: 8. There are 15 residues in the CDR3. Germline CDR1 and CDR2: LNHDA and SQIVND (reference sequence). The CDR3 here is CASSSAGTGVHEQYF. DNA of the CDR3: TGTGCCAGTAGTAGCGCCGGGACAGGGGTCCACGAGCAGTACTTC.

The rearrangement uses TRBV7-2 and TRBJ2-1; 9 bases map to TRBD2. This CDR3 is built from 15 residues. V lost 5 bases to trimming and J lost 0 bases; unmatched junction nucleotides: 2. Germline V CDR1 and CDR2: SGHTA, FQGNSA. The CDR3 coding sequence is TGTGCCAGCAGCCAGCGGGGGGCCTCCTACAATGAGCAGTTCTTC. Translating gives CASSQRGASYNEQFF.

V gene TRBV5-5 combines with J gene TRBJ2-2; D possibly uses TRBD1 or TRBD2 (5 bases each). CDR1 and CDR2 (germline): SGHKS, YYEKEE (reference sequence). This CDR3 has 14 residues. V lost 3 bases and J 5 bases, leaving 11 bases between the germline ends. The CDR3 DNA sequence: TGTGCCAGCAGCTCGGGGCTATATACCGGGGAGCTGTTTTTT. Its protein is CASSSGLYTGELFF.

This rearrangement joins TRBV2 to TRBJ2-1; the match to TRBD2 covers 11 bases. V was clipped by 8 bases and J by 6 bases; unmatched bases: 18. From germline, CDR1 is SNHLY and CDR2 FYNNEI. This CDR3 contains 18 residues. CDR3 nucleotides: TGTGCCAGCTTAAGAAGACAGGGTCAGCTAGCGGGGGGCAATGAGCAGTTCTTC. Its translation is CASLRRQGQLAGGNEQFF.

The chain recombines TRBV4-3 with TRBJ1-1; no definite D call. V lost 8 bases to trimming and J lost 0 bases, with 10 bases between them. This CDR3 is built from 13 residues. The germline V gene has CDR1 LGHNA and CDR2 YSLEER. Here the CDR3 reads CASSVFMNTEAFF. In DNA form, the CDR3 reads TGCGCCAGCTCAGTATTTATGAACACTGAAGCTTTCTTT.

The J gene is TRBJ2-3, the V gene TRBV4-2, with 7 positions matching TRBD1. The CDR3 loop spans 17 amino acids. V lost 0 bases and J lost 4; bases outside the gene matches: 10. The germline gives CDR1 LGHNA, CDR2 YNFKEQ. The CDR3 sequence is CASSQDVLDRSADTQYF. The DNA of the CDR3 is TGTGCCAGCAGCCAAGATGTCCTGGACAGGTCGGCAGATACGCAGTATTTT.

This chain links TRBV7-6 with TRBJ2-7, with 10 bases lining up with TRBD2. The length of the CDR3 is 15 residues. V lost 4 bases to trimming and J lost 1 base; unmatched junction nucleotides: 4. Germline loops: CDR1 SGHVS, CDR2 FNYEAQ. The CDR3 region has the DNA TGTGCCAGCAGCTCCTTAGCGGGAGGTTCCTACGAGCAGTACTTC. Amino acid sequence: CASSSLAGGSYEQYF. Full variable domain (missing parts from reference TRBV7-6 and TRBJ2-7): GAGVSQSPRYKVTKRGQDVALRCDPISGHVSLYWYRQALGQGPEFLTYFNYEAQQDKSGLPNDRFSAERPEGSISTLTIQRTEQRDSAMYRCASSSLAGGSYEQYFGPGTRLTVT.

This clone occurred a few times. The chain employs TRBV5-3 and TRBJ1-5; 10 bases are shared with TRBD1. TRBV5-3 is identified as an open reading frame with a role that is uncertain. This CDR3 is 13 amino acids long. The CDR3 nucleotides are TGTGCGGGGACAGGGGTCCTTAATCAGCCCCAGCATTTT. As protein: CAGTGVLNQPQHF.

This clone showed up just a few times. CDR3 DNA sequence: TGTGCCGGTACTCCGGGGCGCGATTACGAGCAGTACTTC. It encodes CAGTPGRDYEQYF. V and J are TRBV2 and TRBJ2-7; TRBD1 or TRBD2 may be the D gene (5 bases each). Looked up from germline, CDR1 is SNHLY and CDR2 is FYNNEI. V was clipped by 11 bases and J by 4 bases, with 18 bases between them. This CDR3 is built from 13 residues. The whole variable domain, filled in from reference TRBV2 and TRBJ2-7, reads EPEVTQTPSHQVTQMGQEVILRCVPISNHLYFYWYRQILGQKVEFLVSFYNNEISEKSEIFDDQFSVERPDGSNFTLKIRSTKLEDSAMYFCAGTPGRDYEQYFGPGTRLTVT.

The chain links TRBV6-2 or TRBV6-3 to TRBJ2-7, with 8 bases fitting TRBD2. The germline gives CDR1 MNHEY, CDR2 SVGEGT. The CDR3 covers 14 residues. V lost 5 bases to trimming and J lost 2 bases; unmatched junction nucleotides: 5. CDR3 sequence: CASSPGTSPYEQYF. The DNA for the CDR3 is TGTGCCAGCAGTCCCGGGACTAGTCCCTACGAGCAGTACTTC.

This chain connects TRBV10-1 to TRBJ1-5; D is undetermined. The CDR3 has 14 residues. Germline V CDR1 and CDR2: WNHNN, SYGVQD (reference sequence). The germline V and J ends were trimmed by 6 bases and 2 bases, with 11 bases remaining between them. This CDR3 is CASREARCNQPQHF. Written as DNA, the CDR3 is TGCGCCAGCAGAGAAGCACGGTGCAATCAGCCCCAGCATTTT.

This chain uses TRBV18 with TRBJ2-3; 9 positions match TRBD1. Looked up from germline, CDR1 is KGHSH and CDR2 is LQKENI. The V segment lost 5 bases and the J segment 8 bases; nucleotides outside the gene matches: 11. CDR3 length: 15 amino acids. The CDR3 bases are TGTGCCAGCTCAACGGGACAGGGAGCAATCGGTACGCAGTATTTT. It specifies CASSTGQGAIGTQYF.

The CDR3 nucleotides read TGCGCCAGCAGCCAAGATCGGGGCAGTAGGGAGCAGTACTTC. Translation gives CASSQDRGSREQYF. The chain is built from TRBV4-3 and TRBJ2-7; D assignment may be TRBD1 or TRBD2 (5 bases each). CDR3 length: 14 amino acids. V was trimmed by 0 bases and J by 7 bases, leaving 13 bases between them. The germline V gene encodes CDR1 LGHNA and CDR2 YSLEER.

This clone was seen a single time. V and J are TRBV7-2 and TRBJ1-3; D gene ambiguous. Germline CDR1 and CDR2: SGHTA and FQGNSA. CDR3 size: 13 residues. Trimming stripped 10 bases from V and 0 bases from J, with 10 bases between. CDR3 DNA: TGTGCCACCAGTCCGGGCTCTGGAAACACCATATATTTT. It encodes CATSPGSGNTIYF.

The chain employs TRBV12-3 or TRBV12-4 and TRBJ2-7, with a tentative D call TRBD1 (5 bases). The CDR3 is made up of 13 amino acids. Deletions cut 5 bases from V and 5 bases from J, with 13 bases between. The DNA for the CDR3 is TGTGCCAGCAGTATTAGGGGTATCGACGAGCAGTACTTC. This sequence encodes CASSIRGIDEQYF.